This T cell receptor beta chain emerged from a study of blood T cell repertoires in COVID-19. The overall study: Sites in the United States, Italy and Spain provided acute and convalescent COVID-19 samples.

Authors' methods: Reference gene primer amplification gave nucleated cell count estimates. The protocol was immunoSEQ multiplex PCR, while the TCRdb copy is restricted to in-frame clones and leaves out a portion. V and J calls and clone size are those listed in that table; D and trimming were worked out from the DNA. Counted here are 300,000 to 450,000 clones, about 90% occurring once; the ten biggest clones make up 1.3%. Donors were grouped by their self-reported clinical history. Specimen: PBMCs or T cells enriched from blood (not recorded which). This sequence originates from a man younger than 45 who had recovered from COVID-19.

CDR3 in amino acids: CASTRDRGVRGSPLHF. In DNA, the CDR3 is TGTGCCAGCACCAGAGACAGGGGCGTTAGGGGATCACCCCTCCACTTT. The J gene is TRBJ1-6, the V gene TRBV3-1 (or the pseudogene TRBV3-2); TRBD1 agrees at 8 bases. The V and J ends lost 7 bases and 10 bases, in that order; junction bases with no gene match: 15. Germline CDR1 LGHDT, CDR2 YNNKEL (reference sequence). The CDR3 extends over 16 amino acids.